Presented here are 22 T cell receptor beta chains from one specimen sequenced in a study of T cells after yellow fever vaccination. Via MiXCR, TCRdb re-called the 5' RACE reads, giving one row per CDR3 protein. This table has some 260,000 distinct CDR3 sequences, about 5.2% appearing once. Material: CD4+ T cells sorted from PBMCs, obtained on the day of the yellow fever booster vaccination. These receptors all stem from a man between 18 and 29 years old who received the YFV17D yellow fever vaccine.

This clonotype was detected only a few times. The V gene is TRBV20-1, the J gene TRBJ1-1; D may be TRBD1 (5 bases). CDR1 and CDR2 (germline): DFQATT, SNEGSKA (reference sequence). The ends were cut back, 3 bases at V and 2 bases at J, with 13 bases in the middle. The CDR3 extends over 14 amino acids. This CDR3 reads CSASPGLGNTEAFF. The CDR3 region has the DNA TGCAGTGCTAGCCCGGGACTCGGCAACACTGAAGCTTTCTTT.

Only a few counts were recorded for this clonotype. The chain carries TRBV9 and TRBJ1-3; D is uncertain. Germline V gives CDR1 SGDLS, CDR2 YYNGEE. V lost 4 bases and J 3 bases, leaving 14 bases between the germline ends. CDR3 length: 15 residues. CDR3 amino acids: CASSSMGSRGNTIYF. The DNA of the CDR3 is TGTGCCAGCAGCTCGATGGGCTCGCGTGGAAACACCATATATTTT.

The chain carries TRBV2 and TRBJ2-7, with D unresolved. V lost 6 bases, J lost 7 bases, and 13 bases lay in between. This CDR3 comprises 12 residues. The germline V gene encodes CDR1 SNHLY and CDR2 FYNNEI. CDR3 nucleotide sequence: TGTGCCAGCAGACCGGACCGCCGGGAGCAGTACGTC. Translation gives CASRPDRREQYV.

This clonotype was observed a few times. This chain connects TRBV4-3 to TRBJ1-3, with D hard to call. This CDR3 has 12 residues. With 6 bases removed from V and 13 bases from J, the gap between germline ends came to 16 bases. The V gene's germline CDR1 is LGHNA and CDR2 YSLEER. The CDR3 DNA sequence: TGCGCCAGCAGACACCCCGAAGGGCCAATATATTTT. Residues: CASRHPEGPIYF.

The rearrangement uses TRBV5-1 and TRBJ2-7, with TRBD1 matching over 7 bases. The length of the CDR3 is 14 residues. Germline V lookup: CDR1 SGHRS, CDR2 YFSETQ. Trimming at V came to 2 bases and at J to 5 bases, leaving 7 bases not matched to a gene. The chain's CDR3 is CASSLRTGGDEQYF. CDR3 DNA: TGCGCCAGCAGCTTAAGGACAGGTGGGGACGAGCAGTACTTC.

This clonotype was counted at least ten times. This chain uses TRBV4-2 with TRBJ1-6; 8 positions match TRBD1. This CDR3 has 18 residues. From germline, CDR1 is LGHNA and CDR2 YNFKEQ. With V trimmed by 1 base and J by 11 bases, 16 bases remained unmatched. This CDR3 is CASSQVGLGTGPPAPLHF. CDR3 in DNA: TGTGCCAGCAGCCAAGTAGGTTTGGGGACAGGTCCACCGGCACCCCTCCACTTT.

This clonotype was detected many times. V usage is TRBV12-3 or TRBV12-4 and J usage is TRBJ2-1; 9 bases map to TRBD2. V lost 6 bases, J lost 6 bases, and 9 bases stayed unmatched. The CDR3 totals 15 residues. CDR3 sequence (DNA): TGTGCCAGCAGCCCAGCGGGGGGCCCGCCCAATGAGCAGTTCTTC. Translation: CASSPAGGPPNEQFF.

This clonotype showed up just a few times. V is TRBV21-1 and J is TRBJ2-7; the table's D gene call, TRBD1, was not cross checked with the DNA. TRBV21-1 is listed as a pseudogene. CDR3 length: 16 residues. The DNA of the CDR3 is TGTGCCAGCAGCAAAGGAGGGACAGGGAGCTCCTACGAGCAGTACGTC. Translation gives CASSKGGTGSSYEQYV.

This clonotype was detected many times. The chain joins TRBV14 to TRBJ2-2; the D gene is possibly TRBD1 (5 bases). V was trimmed by 4 bases and J by 6 bases, leaving 12 bases between them. Per germline, CDR1 SGHDN and CDR2 FVKESK. This CDR3 has 14 residues. CDR3 sequence: CASSLHLRAGELFF. CDR3 coding DNA: TGTGCCAGCAGCCTACACCTCAGGGCCGGGGAGCTGTTTTTT.

In its sample, this clonotype was seen a few times. The genes are TRBV30 and TRBJ2-4, with 11 bases matching TRBD2. CDR1 is GTSNPN, CDR2 SVGIG, per germline (reference sequence). The ends lost 3 bases at V and 2 bases at J; junction bases unmatched: 3. There are 15 residues in the CDR3. The CDR3 region has the DNA TGTGCCTGGAGAACTAGCGGGGGATCCAAAAACATTCAGTACTTC. This gives the protein CAWRTSGGSKNIQYF.

This chain uses TRBV5-1 with TRBJ2-5; maybe TRBD2 (6 bases). Per the germline V gene, CDR1 is SGHRS and CDR2 is YFSETQ. CDR3 size: 13 residues. The ends were cut back, 5 bases at V and 4 bases at J, with 12 bases in the middle. The chain's CDR3 is CASRPGLLETQYF. The CDR3 DNA is TGCGCCAGCAGACCAGGACTACTAGAGACCCAGTACTTC.

This clonotype was seen many times. The rearrangement joins TRBV5-1 to TRBJ2-7; 9 bases match TRBD1. Germline CDR1 and CDR2: SGHRS and YFSETQ. J lost 3 bases, V lost 2 bases, and 9 bases had no gene match. The CDR3 covers 16 residues. CDR3 sequence (DNA): TGCGCCAGCAGCTTCGAACAGGGGGCAGTTATCTACGAGCAGTACTTC. Its translation: CASSFEQGAVIYEQYF.

The CDR3 sequence is CSARAHTGANVLTF. The CDR3 DNA follows: TGCAGTGCAAGGGCTCACACTGGGGCCAACGTCCTGACTTTC. The chain employs TRBV20-1 and TRBJ2-6, with no clear D. The germline CDR1 and CDR2 sequences are DFQATT and SNEGSKA (reference sequence). The CDR3 consists of 14 residues. V was cut by 6 bases and J by 2 bases, with 11 bases left in between.

This rearrangement joins TRBV7-2 to TRBJ2-2, with TRBD2 matching 10 bases. J lost 1 base, V lost 2 bases, and 4 bases had no gene match. The CDR3 consists of 17 residues. The germline CDR1 and CDR2 sequences are SGHTA and FQGNSA. The CDR3 bases are TGTGCCAGCAGCTTATTTGCTAGCGGGGGGAACACCGGGGAGCTGTTTTTT. Protein product: CASSLFASGGNTGELFF.

There are many counts of this clonotype. The V gene is TRBV7-3, the J gene TRBJ2-3; no clear D gene. The V and J ends lost 0 bases and 6 bases respectively, with 7 bases between them. The CDR3 covers 13 residues. Germline CDR1 is SGHTA and CDR2 is FQGTGA. The CDR3 bases are TGTGCCAGCAGCTTAACAAAGCTGGATACGCAGTATTTT. It yields the protein CASSLTKLDTQYF.

The rearrangement uses TRBV11-2 and TRBJ1-6; D not certain. V was shortened by 4 bases and J by 13 bases, with 11 bases between the two germline ends. This CDR3 is built from 12 residues. Germline loops: CDR1 SGHAT, CDR2 FQNNGV. The CDR3 DNA follows: TGTGCCAGCAGCTACCCTCCCGGCCCCCTCCACTTT. This gives the protein CASSYPPGPLHF.

The chain has TRBV10-2 and TRBJ2-5, with 7 bases matching TRBD1. From germline, CDR1 is WSHSY and CDR2 SAAADI. The CDR3 runs 14 residues. V lost 5 bases and J lost 4; bases outside the gene matches: 7. CDR3 region: CASSRQGGRETQYF. CDR3 nucleotides: TGCGCCAGCAGTCGACAGGGCGGAAGAGAGACCCAGTACTTC.

As regards this clonotype: One junction end disagrees with the germline gene, perhaps due to a read error. This chain links TRBV20-1 with TRBJ1-2; D ambiguous. Germline V gene data show CDR1 as DFQATT and CDR2 as SNEGSKA (reference sequence). The CDR3 totals 14 residues. As DNA, the CDR3 is TGCAGTGCTAGGGAAGACCGTTTCGCCTATGGCTTCACCTTC. Translation gives CSAREDRFAYGFTF.

This clonotype was seen repeatedly, ten times or more. The rearrangement uses TRBV28 and TRBJ1-1; a possible D gene is TRBD1 (5 bases). V was shortened by 3 bases and J by 6 bases, with 14 bases between the two germline ends. CDR1 MDHEN and CDR2 SYDVKM come from the germline V gene. There are 14 residues in the CDR3. The CDR3 nucleotides are TGTGCCAGCAGTTTCTGGCAGGGCATACCTGAAGCTTTCTTT. Its translation is CASSFWQGIPEAFF.

This clonotype was seen many times. The rearrangement uses TRBV12-3 or TRBV12-4 and TRBJ2-2, with 12 bases lining up with TRBD2. This CDR3 has 15 amino acids. V lost 6 bases to trimming and J lost 2 bases; unmatched junction nucleotides: 1. The CDR3 loop is CASRGLAGNTGELFF. DNA of the CDR3: TGTGCCAGCAGGGGACTAGCGGGTAACACCGGGGAGCTGTTTTTT.

This clonotype came up a few times. J is TRBJ2-5 and V is TRBV7-2; 9 bases are shared with TRBD2. The CDR3 totals 14 residues. J was trimmed by 5 bases and V by 3 bases; bases with no gene match: 4. Germline assignment: CDR1 SGHTA and CDR2 FQGNSA. The CDR3 sequence: CASSFSGGWETQYF. CDR3 bases: TGTGCCAGCAGCTTTAGCGGGGGTTGGGAGACCCAGTACTTC.

The V call is TRBV5-1, the J call TRBJ2-1; possible D gene TRBD1, 5 bases. The CDR3 extends over 14 amino acids. CDR1 and CDR2 (germline): SGHRS, YFSETQ. The ends were cut back, 4 bases at V and 7 bases at J, with 15 bases in the middle. The DNA for the CDR3 is TGCGCCAGCAGCATCCTTTTCAGGGCGAATGAGCAGTTCTTC. It codes for CASSILFRANEQFF.